These 30 T cell receptor beta chains came from one sample sequenced in a study of T cell clonotyping in hematopoietic cell transplantation. The data were produced by immunoSEQ multiplex PCR, yet TCRdb's version contains in-frame clones alone and is incomplete. Of 75,000 to 95,000 clones in the sample, 96% are singletons; the top ten hold roughly 1.5%. Time point denoted: recipient sample about 28 days before transplant, after cytoreduction. Sequenced here: peripheral blood mononuclear cells, sampled before stem cell transplant. The receptor source for this set is a woman between 50 and 59 years old with acute myeloid leukemia. Some clones in this sample may be carry-over from other donors' samples.

The chain carries TRBV28 and TRBJ2-3; D remains ambiguous. Trimming took 4 bases from V and 5 from J, leaving 22 bases between them. CDR3 size: 17 residues. CDR1 and CDR2 from the germline V gene are MDHEN and SYDVKM. In DNA form, the CDR3 reads TGTGCCAGCAGTTCCACCTTTGAAGCCCTCGAGCGAGATACGCAGTATTTT. Amino acid sequence: CASSSTFEALERDTQYF.

The CDR3 DNA reads TGTGCCAGTACTTCGACAGGGGTAACCGGGGAGCTGTTTTTT. This translates into CASTSTGVTGELFF. This chain joins TRBV19 and TRBJ2-2, with 8 bases that match TRBD1. V shed 7 bases, J shed 5 bases, and the junction held 6 bases outside the gene matches. There are 14 residues in the CDR3. Germline loops: CDR1 LNHDA, CDR2 SQIVND (reference sequence).

The J gene is TRBJ1-5, the V gene TRBV28; weak D call: TRBD1 (5 bases). The ends were cut back, 5 bases at V and 6 bases at J, with 11 bases in the middle. The CDR3 is 13 amino acids. From germline, CDR1 is MDHEN and CDR2 SYDVKM. For the CDR3, the DNA is TGTGCCAGCAGTCTTCCAGGGTCTCAGCCCCAGCATTTT. As protein: CASSLPGSQPQHF.

J is TRBJ1-3 and V is TRBV5-6; a weak D match, TRBD1 (5 bases). In germline, CDR1 is SGHDT, CDR2 YYEEEE. The CDR3 is 17 amino acids. Trimming removed 0 bases from V and 0 bases from J, with 13 bases in between. CDR3 bases: TGTGCCAGCAGCTTGGAGGCAGGGTCGGGCTCTGGAAACACCATATATTTT. Its translation: CASSLEAGSGSGNTIYF.

This clone has a handful of counts. V is TRBV9 and J is TRBJ2-3; D is ambiguous. This CDR3 has 14 amino acids. V lost 4 bases and J lost 7, with 16 bases in between. Germline assignment: CDR1 SGDLS and CDR2 YYNGEE. CDR3 bases: TGTGCCAGCAGCCCCTACCTCGCTAGACATACGCAGTATTTT. Translating gives CASSPYLARHTQYF. The variable domain in full, completed from reference TRBV9 and TRBJ2-3, reads DSGVTQTPKHLITATGQRVTLRCSPRSGDLSVYWYQQSLDQGLQFLIQYYNGEERAKGNILERFSAQQFPDLHSELNLSSLELGDSALYFCASSPYLARHTQYFGPGTRLTVL.

The V call is TRBV7-9, the J call TRBJ2-3; 7 bases are a match to TRBD1. The CDR3 has 17 residues. Per the germline V gene, CDR1 is SEHNR and CDR2 is FQNEAQ (reference sequence). Germline trimming cut 1 base from V and 1 base from J; bases unmatched to any gene: 8. The CDR3 sequence: CASSLGRTGDRTDTQYF. The CDR3 bases are TGTGCCAGCAGCTTAGGGAGAACAGGGGACCGCACAGATACGCAGTATTTT.

This clone has only one observation. V and J are TRBV2 and TRBJ2-1; the D is unclear. This CDR3 has 11 amino acids. Trimming removed 8 bases at V and 4 bases at J, with 6 bases between. CDR1 SNHLY and CDR2 FYNNEI come from the germline V gene. The CDR3 loop reads CASAAYNEQFF. The CDR3 region has the DNA TGTGCCAGCGCGGCTTACAATGAGCAGTTCTTC.

The V gene is TRBV18, the J gene TRBJ1-1; 11 positions agree with TRBD1. The CDR3 consists of 17 residues. The V segment lost 0 bases and the J segment 0 bases; nucleotides outside the gene matches: 3. Per the germline V gene, CDR1 is KGHSH and CDR2 is LQKENI. CDR3 amino acids: CASSPPRTGGLNTEAFF. The CDR3 region has the DNA TGTGCCAGCTCACCACCGCGGACAGGGGGCTTGAACACTGAAGCTTTCTTT.

The rearrangement joins TRBV6-4 to TRBJ2-5, with 8 nucleotides matching TRBD2. Looked up from germline, CDR1 is MRHNA and CDR2 is SNTAGT. Trimming removed 2 bases from V and 2 bases from J; junction bases left unmatched: 4. This CDR3 spans 15 amino acids. CDR3 DNA sequence: TGTGCCAGCAGTGACCCGGGACTAGGGCAAGAGACCCAGTACTTC. It is translated as CASSDPGLGQETQYF.

The chain recombines TRBV5-1 with TRBJ1-4; a weak D match, TRBD1 (6 bases). Trimming took 0 bases from V and 6 from J, leaving 6 bases between them. The CDR3 loop spans 13 amino acids. Germline V lookup: CDR1 SGHRS, CDR2 YFSETQ. The DNA of the CDR3 is TGCGCCAGCAGCTTGGACAGGGATGAAAAACTGTTTTTT. It codes for CASSLDRDEKLFF. Variable domain in full (rest from reference TRBV5-1 and TRBJ1-4): KAGVTQTPRYLIKTRGQQVTLSCSPISGHRSVSWYQQTPGQGLQFLFEYFSETQRNKGNFPGRFSGRQFSNSRSEMNVSTLELGDSALYLCASSLDRDEKLFFGSGTQLSVL.

The rearrangement links TRBV27 to TRBJ2-7; 13 positions match TRBD2. Germline V gene lookup returns CDR1 MNHEY and CDR2 SMNVEV (reference sequence). With 4 bases clipped from V and 4 bases from J, the junction kept 4 bases outside the gene matches. The CDR3 length is 15 residues. CDR3 in DNA: TGTGCCAGCAGTTCCCGGACTAGCGGGAGTTACGAGCAGTACTTC. The encoded protein is CASSSRTSGSYEQYF.

The V gene is TRBV7-2, the J gene TRBJ2-7, with 9 bases matching TRBD2. The CDR3 consists of 15 residues. Losses at the gene ends were 9 bases for V and 6 bases for J; bases not matched to a gene: 15. The germline V gene has CDR1 SGHTA and CDR2 FQGNSA. CDR3 region: CASILSRGLAGEQYF. The CDR3, as DNA: TGTGCCAGTATACTTTCCCGGGGACTAGCTGGCGAGCAGTACTTC.

This clone was seen only once. This chain connects TRBV28 to TRBJ1-2; 8 bases align to TRBD1. Looked up from germline, CDR1 is MDHEN and CDR2 is SYDVKM. The CDR3 has 16 amino acids. J lost 4 bases, V lost 5 bases, and 12 bases had no gene match. The CDR3 region is CASSLPLRGRVYGYTF. CDR3 nucleotide sequence: TGTGCCAGCAGTCTTCCGCTCAGGGGGCGGGTCTATGGCTACACCTTC.

This sequence joins TRBV2 and TRBJ1-5; the D is unclear. Trimming took off 6 bases at V and 1 base at J, with 7 bases between the two ends. This CDR3 spans 13 amino acids. CDR1 and CDR2 from the germline V gene are SNHLY and FYNNEI. The chain's CDR3 is CASSVDSNQPQHF. DNA of the CDR3: TGTGCCAGCAGCGTGGACAGCAATCAGCCCCAGCATTTT.

The V call is TRBV6-5, the J call TRBJ2-5, with D tentatively TRBD1 or TRBD2 (6 bases each). The CDR3 covers 15 residues. The ends were cut back, 4 bases at V and 5 bases at J, with 17 bases in the middle. Germline CDR1 MNHEY, CDR2 SVGAGI. The CDR3 sequence is CASSSQRLGGETQYF. As DNA, the CDR3 is TGTGCCAGCAGTTCGCAGCGACTAGGGGGGGAGACCCAGTACTTC.

This clone was seen just once. This chain joins TRBV6-1 and TRBJ1-5; a possible D gene is TRBD1 (5 bases). The germline gives CDR1 MNHNS, CDR2 SASEGT. The CDR3 loop spans 14 amino acids. Deletions cut 3 bases from V and 4 bases from J, with 10 bases between. CDR3 protein: CASSDGRGNQPQHF. In nucleotides, the CDR3 is TGTGCCAGCAGTGACGGAAGGGGAAATCAGCCCCAGCATTTT.

The chain carries TRBV19 and TRBJ2-2; 8 nucleotides match TRBD1. Germline CDR1 reads LNHDA; CDR2 reads SQIVND (reference sequence). This CDR3 is 18 amino acids long. Unmatched junction bases numbered 13, after V lost 4 bases and J lost 3 bases. CDR3 loop: CASSKGGSRGLYTGELFF. In DNA, the CDR3 is TGTGCCAGTAGTAAGGGCGGGTCCAGGGGGCTTTACACCGGGGAGCTGTTTTTT.

J is TRBJ1-3 and V is TRBV28; no clear D. V was trimmed by 5 bases and J by 4 bases, leaving 6 bases between them. This CDR3 has 12 amino acids. In germline, CDR1 is MDHEN, CDR2 SYDVKM. The DNA for the CDR3 is TGTGCCAGCAGTCCCAGGGGAAACACCATATATTTT. This encodes CASSPRGNTIYF.

The DNA of the CDR3 is TGTGCCAGCAGCCCGCGCCTCTGGGCAGCGGGAGGAGTGGAGACCCAGTACTTC. Protein product: CASSPRLWAAGGVETQYF. J is TRBJ2-5 and V is TRBV9; TRBD2 matches at 9 bases. The CDR3 length is 18 residues. Germline CDR1 is SGDLS and CDR2 is YYNGEE. Trimming at V came to 4 bases and at J to 5 bases, leaving 18 bases not matched to a gene.

The chain uses TRBV28 and TRBJ2-3, with 7 bases identical to TRBD2. J was trimmed by 0 bases and V by 4 bases; bases with no gene match: 10. The CDR3 covers 17 residues. Germline V gene sequence: CDR1 MDHEN, CDR2 SYDVKM. The CDR3, as DNA: TGTGCCAGCAGTTCCCCGACTAGCCCCGTTAGCACAGATACGCAGTATTTT. It is translated as CASSSPTSPVSTDTQYF. Together with reference TRBV28 and TRBJ2-3, the CDR3 gives the full variable domain: DVKVTQSSRYLVKRTGEKVFLECVQDMDHENMFWYRQDPGLGLRLIYFSYDVKMKEKGDIPEGYSVSREKKERFSLILESASTNQTSMYLCASSSPTSPVSTDTQYFGPGTRLTVL.

The chain combines TRBV9 with TRBJ2-1; D remains unclear. V was shortened by 3 bases and J by 5 bases, with 9 bases between the two germline ends. The CDR3 totals 13 residues. Germline V CDR1 and CDR2: SGDLS, YYNGEE. In DNA, the CDR3 is TGTGCCAGCAGCGCAAGGCCGGACAATGAGCAGTTCTTC. Translated, it gives CASSARPDNEQFF.

This chain uses TRBV2 with TRBJ1-1; D is possibly TRBD1 (5 bases). With 2 bases removed from V and 5 bases from J, the gap between germline ends came to 9 bases. The CDR3 spans 13 residues. Germline CDR1 SNHLY, CDR2 FYNNEI. In DNA, the CDR3 is TGTGCCAGCAGTGAAACGTGGGGGACTGAAGCTTTCTTT. Translating gives CASSETWGTEAFF.

The chain has TRBV27 and TRBJ1-1; D remains unclear. CDR1 and CDR2 from the germline V gene are MNHEY and SMNVEV (reference sequence). V was clipped by 10 bases and J by 6 bases, with 9 bases between them. The CDR3 consists of 10 residues. The CDR3: CATGWPEAFF. In nucleotides, the CDR3 is TGTGCCACCGGGTGGCCTGAAGCTTTCTTT.

This chain connects TRBV7-9 to TRBJ1-2; D is possibly TRBD1 (6 bases). Germline V gene sequence: CDR1 SEHNR, CDR2 FQNEAQ (reference sequence). The V end lost 5 bases, the J end lost 3 bases, and 16 bases lay between the germline ends. CDR3 length: 15 amino acids. The CDR3 reads CASSISRGLDYGYTF. The CDR3 DNA reads TGTGCCAGCAGCATAAGCAGGGGTTTGGACTATGGCTACACCTTC.

A note on this clone: This specimen includes other DNA sequences encoding the same CDR3. J is TRBJ2-7 and V is TRBV11-3; D remains ambiguous. The germline V gene encodes CDR1 SGHNT and CDR2 YENEEA. The CDR3 runs to 13 residues. Trimming stripped 0 bases from V and 4 bases from J, with 7 bases between. The CDR3 is CASSLDSGYEQYF. The CDR3 DNA sequence: TGTGCCAGCAGCTTAGATTCAGGATACGAGCAGTACTTC.

This chain's CDR3 is CAWSAPRVGEKLFF. DNA of the CDR3: TGTGCCTGGAGTGCCCCGAGGGTGGGAGAAAAACTGTTTTTT. This chain uses TRBV30 with TRBJ1-4; D remains unclear. The CDR3 covers 14 residues. Trimming took off 1 base at V and 8 bases at J, with 14 bases between the two ends. The V gene's germline CDR1 is GTSNPN and CDR2 SVGIG (reference sequence).

The chain is built from TRBV6-1 and TRBJ1-5; perhaps TRBD1 as D (6 bases). Looked up from germline, CDR1 is MNHNS and CDR2 is SASEGT. Trimming removed 6 bases at V and 1 base at J, with 10 bases between. The length of the CDR3 is 14 residues. CDR3 loop: CASRETGSNQPQHF. CDR3 bases: TGTGCCAGCAGGGAAACAGGGAGCAATCAGCCCCAGCATTTT.

The rearrangement links TRBV2 to TRBJ1-1; the match to TRBD1 covers 11 bases. Germline CDR1 is SNHLY and CDR2 is FYNNEI. There are 17 residues in the CDR3. J was trimmed by 3 bases and V by 0 bases; bases with no gene match: 6. CDR3 in amino acids: CASSEAGQGGAYTEAFF. In DNA, the CDR3 is TGTGCCAGCAGTGAAGCGGGACAGGGGGGGGCCTACACTGAAGCTTTCTTT.

The gene calls are TRBV5-6 and TRBJ2-7; 7 bases are a match to TRBD1. CDR1 is SGHDT, CDR2 YYEEEE, per germline. Trimming removed 0 bases from V and 6 bases from J; junction bases left unmatched: 9. The CDR3 loop spans 15 amino acids. CDR3 nucleotides: TGTGCCAGCAGCTTGGGCCAGACAGGGCTCGGCGAGCAGTACTTC. This sequence encodes CASSLGQTGLGEQYF.

V usage is TRBV29-1 and J usage is TRBJ1-1; D is uncertain. Germline CDR1 and CDR2: SQVTM and ANQGSEA. V lost 4 bases to trimming and J lost 5 bases, with 17 bases between them. This CDR3 spans 14 amino acids. CDR3 bases: TGCAGCGTTGCGATCGTTGGAGGGAAGACTGAAGCTTTCTTT. Amino acid sequence: CSVAIVGGKTEAFF.